These T cell receptor beta chains were read from a single sample in a study of CD8+CD57+ T cells in acquired aplastic anemia. Each CDR3 protein gets one entry after TCRdb re-called the reads with MiXCR. The sample carries under 350,000 distinct CDR3 sequences, under 60% recorded once. The sequencing sample was made of sorted CD4+, CD8+, or CD8+CD57+ T cells (not recorded which) from PBMCs. The source is a human donor with aplastic anemia. CDR3s include the opening cysteine and the closing phenylalanine or tryptophan. The D gene is left open where the match is weak. Clone size is given for some rows only: seen once, a few or many times, or a class if the clone is expanded.

j_call clone_size v_call cdr3_length d_call cdr3_nt cdr3_aa
TRBJ1-4 . TRBV18 14 TRBD1 TGTGCCAGCTCGGCCGGGACAGGGATCGAAAAACTGTTTTTT CASSAGTGIEKLFF
TRBJ1-5 . TRBV12-3/TRBV12-4 12 . TGTGCCAGCAGTTTGGGTATTGAGACCCAGCATTTT CASSLGIETQHF
TRBJ2-1 . TRBV7-3 16 TRBD1 TGTGCCAGCAGCTTATGGGGACAGGGGGTCTCCAATGAGCAGTTCTTC CASSLWGQGVSNEQFF
TRBJ1-1 . TRBV15 22 TRBD1 TGTGCCACCAGCAGAGATATTTGGATGACAGGGTCGTACACCGGGGAGAACACTGAAGCTTTCTTT CATSRDIWMTGSYTGENTEAFF
TRBJ2-5 many TRBV7-2 15 . TGTGCCAGCAGCCCTCCGTCGAGCGGGTCAGAGACCCAGTACTTC CASSPPSSGSETQYF
TRBJ2-5 many TRBV24-1 16 . TGTGCCACCGGGGATAGGAGACCCAGGTACCAAGAGACCCAGTACTTC CATGDRRPRYQETQYF
TRBJ1-6 few TRBV7-2 15 TRBD1 TGTGCCAGCAGCACCCGGGACAGCCTTAATTCACCCCTCCACTTT CASSTRDSLNSPLHF
TRBJ2-5 . TRBV29-1 15 . TGCGGCGTCGACTCTAATCTCGAGTACCAAGAGACCCAGTACTTC CGVDSNLEYQETQYF
TRBJ1-2 many TRBV5-1 15 . TGCGCCAGCAGCTCTTTATCGACAGGTTCCTATGGCTACACCTTC CASSSLSTGSYGYTF
TRBJ2-7 few TRBV29-1 13 TRBD1 TGCAGCGTTCAAGACAGGGGTTCCGACGAGCAGTACTTC CSVQDRGSDEQYF
TRBJ1-3 . TRBV7-6 16 . TGTGCCAGCAGCCCGCTCGGAGGGGCGAAAGGAAACACCATATATTTT CASSPLGGAKGNTIYF
TRBJ2-3 . TRBV15 13 TRBD2 TGTGCCACCAGCAGTGGGGGGGCAGATACGCAGTATTTT CATSSGGADTQYF
TRBJ2-5 . TRBV9 15 . TGTGCCAGCAGCGTAGATCCGGACAGTCCAGAGACCCAGTACTTC CASSVDPDSPETQYF
TRBJ2-7 many TRBV19 15 TRBD1 TGTGCCAGTAGTATAAGTACCGGGACAGGCGTCGAGCAGTACTTC CASSISTGTGVEQYF
TRBJ1-2 . TRBV7-9 14 . TGTGCCAGCAGCCCCGGGACAAATGTCTATGGCTACACCTTC CASSPGTNVYGYTF
TRBJ2-5 many TRBV11-3 13 . TGTGCCAGCAGTTCCAGTCGGCAAGAGACCCAGTACTTC CASSSSRQETQYF
TRBJ1-4 many TRBV18 13 . TGTGCCAGCTCACGGGGCCCTGATGAAAAACTGTTTTTT CASSRGPDEKLFF
TRBJ2-7 once TRBV7-8 13 . TGTGCCAGCAGCGCCAAACGGGTGGGGGAGCAGTACTTC CASSAKRVGEQYF
TRBJ1-4 many TRBV14 15 . TGTGCCAGCAGCCGATACCAGGGGATGAATGAAAAACTGTTTTTT CASSRYQGMNEKLFF
TRBJ2-7 few TRBV7-6 13 TRBD2 TGTGCCAGCAGCCCCGGACTAGCTGTCGAGCAGTACTTC CASSPGLAVEQYF
TRBJ2-3 few TRBV10-2 14 . TGCGCCAGCAAAAACCTAGGGCCCACAGATACGCAGTATTTT CASKNLGPTDTQYF
TRBJ1-1 . TRBV20-1 13 . TGCAGTGCCAACCCCAGGCGCGGGACTGAAGCTTTCTTT CSANPRRGTEAFF
TRBJ2-1 . TRBV6-4 15 TRBD2 TGTGCCAGCAGTGACGAGGCTAGCGGGGGTAATGAGCAGTTCTTC CASSDEASGGNEQFF